This TCR beta chain was obtained from a study of Graves' ophthalmopathy and Graves' hyperthyroidism. Overall study context: Specimen type is peripheral blood, obtained at initial diagnosis before any treatment. Study-level findings and limits: Clonotypes were expanded in thyroid at above 0.001 frequency, and most also appeared in blood.

Scientists amplified the TCR beta CDR3 regions from RNA transcripts. Second-round multiplex PCR came after a first-round RT-PCR that employed HTBI primers. TCRdb re-called the multiplex PCR reads with MiXCR, one entry per CDR3 protein. This sample has fewer than 350,000 distinct CDR3 sequences, with roughly 15% found just once. The CDR3 sequence is 15 residues long. Looked up from germline, CDR1 is LNHNV and CDR2 is YYDKDF (reference sequence). Trimming removed 3 bases at V and 1 base at J, with 13 bases between. This clonotype came up many times. What it binds is not known. This chain joins TRBV15 and TRBJ2-7, with no clear D. The sequence was obtained from an adult man with Graves' ophthalmopathy. Material for sequencing was peripheral blood. CDR3 bases: TGTGCCACCAGCAGCTTGGCAGATCTATCCTACGAGCAGTACTTC. It is translated as CATSSLADLSYEQYF.